The 5 T cell receptor beta chains below come from one sample, sequenced in a study of T cell clusters in autoimmune cytopenias. Multiplex touch-down PCR amplified TRB using TRB-A and TRB-B pools in one tube. TCRdb re-analyzed the multiplex PCR reads; it lists each CDR3 protein once, without DNA. The sample yields approximately 3,000 distinct CDR3 sequences, of which the top ten take up approximately 25%. About 37,500 genome equivalents of blood DNA were amplified for TRB. Source material: peripheral blood. The receptor source for this set is a human donor with an autoimmune cytopenia or autoimmune hepatitis (not recorded which).

Its frequency marks this clonotype as medium-sized. The V gene is TRBV11-2, the J gene TRBJ1-4; checking the TCRdb D call of TRBD1 is not possible without DNA. From germline, CDR1 is SGHAT and CDR2 FQNNGV. This CDR3 region has 14 residues. The CDR3 protein is CASSLVSPNEKLFF.

The chain employs TRBV7-2 and TRBJ1-2; the TCRdb D gene call, TRBD1, has no DNA to confirm it. Germline V gene sequence: CDR1 SGHTA, CDR2 FQGNSA. The CDR3 runs 15 residues. The CDR3 reads CASSAPLQGAGGYTF.

V is TRBV5-4 and J is TRBJ2-7; TCRdb picks TRBD2, but there is no DNA to check that call. The germline CDR1 and CDR2 sequences are SGHNT and YYREEE (reference sequence). The CDR3 spans 14 residues. This chain's CDR3 is CASSFIAFPNEQYF.

V gene TRBV7-9 combines with J gene TRBJ1-5; the D gene TCRdb calls, TRBD1, cannot be checked with no DNA. CDR1 and CDR2 from the germline V gene are SEHNR and FQNEAQ (reference sequence). This CDR3 is 15 amino acids long. This CDR3 is CASSFTQGGDQPQHF.

This clonotype is medium-sized (0.01 to 0.1%) by frequency. The J gene is TRBJ2-1, the V gene TRBV6-5; TCRdb indicates TRBD2, and absent DNA this call remains unverified. The CDR3 contains 16 residues. The germline gives CDR1 MNHEY, CDR2 SVGAGI. CDR3 amino acids: CASSPGGTSGIYEQFF.